The entry below gives a single T cell receptor beta chain sequence along with its context. Original analysis: Researchers report that nucleated cell counts were estimated from reference gene primer amplification. Sequencing used immunoSEQ multiplex PCR; TCRdb keeps in-frame clones, though not all of them. The D gene and trimming were derived from the DNA, and the V and J assignments and clone size from that table. The table shows about 160,000 clones, with 70% to 90% occurring only once. This record comes from a study of blood T cell repertoires in COVID-19. On the study more broadly: Acute-phase and convalescent COVID-19 samples originated in the United States, Italy and Spain.

V lost 4 bases to trimming and J lost 5 bases; unmatched junction nucleotides: 16. The length of the CDR3 is 17 residues. CDR1 is SGHNT and CDR2 is YYREEE in the germline V gene (reference sequence). The rearrangement links TRBV5-4 to TRBJ2-3, with 7 nucleotides matching TRBD1. Sequencing was carried out using peripheral blood. This receptor was obtained from a man in his fifties or sixties with active or convalescent COVID-19. CDR3 nucleotides: TGTGCCAGCAGCCGACAAAGGGGGCAGGGGCCGGGAGATACGCAGTATTTT. It translates to CASSRQRGQGPGDTQYF.